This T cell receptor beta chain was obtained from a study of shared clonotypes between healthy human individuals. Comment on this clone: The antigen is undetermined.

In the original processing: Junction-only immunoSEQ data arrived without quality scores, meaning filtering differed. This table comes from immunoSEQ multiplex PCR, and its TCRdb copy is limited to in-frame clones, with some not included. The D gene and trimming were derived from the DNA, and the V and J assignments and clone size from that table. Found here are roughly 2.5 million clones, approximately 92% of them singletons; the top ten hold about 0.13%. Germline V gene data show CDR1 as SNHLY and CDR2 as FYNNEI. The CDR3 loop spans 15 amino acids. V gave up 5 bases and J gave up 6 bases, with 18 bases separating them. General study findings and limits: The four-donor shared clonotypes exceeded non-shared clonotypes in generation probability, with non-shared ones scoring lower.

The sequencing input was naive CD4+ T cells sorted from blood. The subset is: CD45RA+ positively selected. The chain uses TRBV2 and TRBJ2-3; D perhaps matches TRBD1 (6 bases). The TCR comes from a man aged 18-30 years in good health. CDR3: CASSPRGSGADTQYF. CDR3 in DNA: TGTGCCAGCAGTCCCAGGGGATCCGGAGCCGATACGCAGTATTTT.